This TCR beta chain was documented in a study of shared clonotypes between healthy human individuals. General observations from the study: Clonotype sharing across a few donors was observed for around 5% of naive CD4 clonotypes. Investigators expected sequencing depth to affect clonotype sharing among donors.

A remark on this clone: Its antigen is as yet unknown. At one end the junction does not follow the germline gene, possibly because of a read error.

Germline CDR1 reads MDHEN; CDR2 reads SYDVKM. The CDR3 consists of 11 residues. Several immunoSEQ plates received, in even portions, the genomic DNA of each subset. The method was immunoSEQ multiplex PCR; TCRdb's version includes in-frame clones alone and lacks a portion of them. Of fewer than 850,000 clones listed, around 72% are singletons. The TCR originated in a woman in her 30s in good health. The J gene is TRBJ1-2, the V gene TRBV28; possibly TRBD1 for D (6 bases). Sequenced sample: memory CD4+ T cells sorted from blood. Sample subset: CD45RA-negative fraction. CDR3 coding DNA: TGTGCCGGCAGGGGAGACTATGGCTACACCTTC. Translated, it gives CAGRGDYGYTF.